This TCR beta chain was sequenced in a study of blood T cell repertoires in COVID-19. In the study overall: Samples representing acute and convalescent COVID-19 were sourced from the United States, Italy and Spain.

In the original processing: Amplification of reference gene primers was used by the study to estimate nucleated cell counts. Profiling relied on immunoSEQ multiplex PCR, and the TCRdb table lists in-frame clones only, not all of them. V and J calls and clone size are given by that table; D and trimming were obtained from the DNA. Here the sample spans some 120,000 clones, 90% being singletons. V was clipped by 5 bases and J by 6 bases, with 16 bases between them. The CDR3 length is 14 residues. Germline loops: CDR1 SGHAT, CDR2 FQNNGV. This receptor was taken from a human donor with active COVID-19. The donor label of this sample is uncertain. This chain links TRBV11-2 with TRBJ1-1, with D possibly matching TRBD1 (5 bases). The sample comprised peripheral blood. CDR3 region: CASSLLGGVAEAFF. DNA for the CDR3: TGTGCCAGCAGCCTACTGGGGGGGGTGGCTGAAGCTTTCTTT.